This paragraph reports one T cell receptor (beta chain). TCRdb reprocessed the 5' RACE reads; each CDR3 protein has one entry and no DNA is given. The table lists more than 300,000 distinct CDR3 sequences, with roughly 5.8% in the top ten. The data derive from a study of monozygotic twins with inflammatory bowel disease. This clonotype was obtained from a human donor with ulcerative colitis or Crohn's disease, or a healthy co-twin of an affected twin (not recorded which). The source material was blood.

CDR3 region: CASKDPNSYEQYF. The genes are TRBV5-1 and TRBJ2-7. There are 13 residues in the CDR3. The germline CDR1 and CDR2 sequences are SGHRS and YFSETQ.